The rows below give T cell receptor beta chains drawn from one sample of a study of siplizumab effects on memory and regulatory T cells. Repertoires were generated with immunoSEQ multiplex PCR, while TCRdb's copy carries only in-frame clones and drops some. Among about 69,000 clones listed, about 87% were seen once. Sequenced material: Tregs sorted from blood. The receptors here all came from a human donor in good health. CDR3s include the opening cysteine and the closing phenylalanine or tryptophan. D genes are given only for firm matches. Clone size is shown for a subset of rows, as once, few, many or a class of expanded clone.

CDR3nt	CDR3aa	abundance	d_gene	j_gene	v_gene
TGTGCCAGCAGTTACACTAGCACCCGAACGCAGTATTTT	CASSYTSTRTQYF	once	NA	TRBJ2-3	TRBV27
TGTGCCTGGAGAGAACTCGGACAGACCTACGAGCAGTACTTC	CAWRELGQTYEQYF	once	NA	TRBJ2-7	TRBV30
TGTGCCAGCAGGAAGGGGCGTGGCTACACCTTC	CASRKGRGYTF	NA	NA	TRBJ1-2	TRBV6-5
TGTGCCTGGAGTGGTGGGCAGGGTAATCAGCCCCAGCATTTT	CAWSGGQGNQPQHF	NA	NA	TRBJ1-5	TRBV30
TGTGCCAGTAGTTTATCCGCTGGACTAGCGGGAGGAGATACGCAGTATTTT	CASSLSAGLAGGDTQYF	NA	TRBD2	TRBJ2-3	TRBV19
TGCGCCAGCAGCTCCCTCGGCGGGAGGGCCTACAATGAGCAGTTCTTC	CASSSLGGRAYNEQFF	NA	TRBD2	TRBJ2-1	TRBV5-1
TGTGCCAGCAGTTCCCTGGGGCCCCGGAATGAGCAGTTCTTC	CASSSLGPRNEQFF	once	NA	TRBJ2-1	TRBV6-5
TGTGCCACCAGCAGAGGACTAGATGAAAAACTGTTTTTT	CATSRGLDEKLFF	NA	NA	TRBJ1-4	TRBV15
TGTGCCAGCAGACCGGGACAGGGACGGCGGGAGAGCTACGAGCAGTACTTC	CASRPGQGRRESYEQYF	NA	TRBD1	TRBJ2-7	TRBV2
TGTGCCAGCAGCTTATTCGAGCGGGGGGAGACCCAGTACTTC	CASSLFERGETQYF	NA	TRBD2	TRBJ2-5	TRBV7-9
TGCAGCGGGAGGAACACCGGGGAGCTGTTTTTT	CSGRNTGELFF	NA	NA	TRBJ2-2	TRBV29-1
TGTGCCATCAGTGCTCGCCTGGGACTAGCGGGAGGGATCCAAGAGACCCAGTACTTC	CAISARLGLAGGIQETQYF	NA	TRBD2	TRBJ2-5	TRBV10-3
TGCGCCAGCAGCTTGGAGGGCGTGAGTGAAAAACTGTTTTTT	CASSLEGVSEKLFF	NA	NA	TRBJ1-4	TRBV5-1
TGTGCCAGCAGTGGGTACAGCTACGAGCAGTACTTC	CASSGYSYEQYF	NA	NA	TRBJ2-7	TRBV6-1
TGCGCCAGCAGCCAACTTGGACTAGCGGGAAACGAGCAGTACTTC	CASSQLGLAGNEQYF	NA	TRBD2	TRBJ2-7	TRBV4-1
TGTGCCAGCAGCTTAAGGGACAGGGGGATTTACAATGAGCAGTTCTTC	CASSLRDRGIYNEQFF	NA	TRBD1	TRBJ2-1	TRBV7-3
TGTGCCAGCAGCCCCCGGGGGCAGATAAACACTGAAGCTTTCTTT	CASSPRGQINTEAFF	NA	NA	TRBJ1-1	TRBV5-4
TGCGCCAGCAGCGTTGGACAGGGTCAAGGAAGGGGCTACACCTTC	CASSVGQGQGRGYTF	once	TRBD1	TRBJ1-2	TRBV4-1
TGCGCCAGCAGCTTGGTTTCTTACCCAACCGGGACTGAAAAACTGTTTTTT	CASSLVSYPTGTEKLFF	NA	NA	TRBJ1-4	TRBV5-1
TGTGCCAGCAGCTTAGAGGGGGACTCCCACAATGAGCAGTTCTTC	CASSLEGDSHNEQFF	few	NA	TRBJ2-1	TRBV7-2
TGTGCCAGCAGCTTAAGCGGCGTCTCCTACGAGCAGTACTTC	CASSLSGVSYEQYF	NA	NA	TRBJ2-7	TRBV7-9
TGCAGTGCTAGTCGCAGGGACGAGCAGTACTTC	CSASRRDEQYF	NA	NA	TRBJ2-7	TRBV20-1
TGTGCCAGCAGTACGGGGGGCGGGGATTGGGTCCAAGAGACCCAGTACTTC	CASSTGGGDWVQETQYF	NA	NA	TRBJ2-5	TRBV28
TGTGCCAGCAGCCAAGATTTTGGCCGGGATACGCAGTATTTT	CASSQDFGRDTQYF	NA	NA	TRBJ2-3	TRBV4-2
TGTGCCAGTACCCCGGGGCCTCTTGGCTATGGCTACACCTTC	CASTPGPLGYGYTF	NA	NA	TRBJ1-2	TRBV19
TGCGCCAGCAGCCAAGGTGAGACAGGGGTCAATCAGCCCCAGCATTTT	CASSQGETGVNQPQHF	NA	TRBD1	TRBJ1-5	TRBV4-3
TGTGCCAGCAGTGATTATGGGAGGAGCACTGAAGCTTTCTTT	CASSDYGRSTEAFF	NA	NA	TRBJ1-1	TRBV25-1
TGCGCCAGCAGCCATTCAAGAGACTGGGCAGGTCCTAATGAAAAACTGTTTTTT	CASSHSRDWAGPNEKLFF	NA	NA	TRBJ1-4	TRBV4-1
TGTGCCAGCAGCTTGTCCTCACGGGGGCCCTCTGGAAACACCATATATTTT	CASSLSSRGPSGNTIYF	NA	NA	TRBJ1-3	TRBV7-9
TGCGCCAGCAGCCAAGATAGCTCGTTTCTGTATGGCTACACCTTC	CASSQDSSFLYGYTF	NA	NA	TRBJ1-2	TRBV4-1
TGCGCCAGCGCGCAGGGGGACTTTTCACCCCTCCACTTT	CASAQGDFSPLHF	once	TRBD1	TRBJ1-6	TRBV5-1
TGTGCCAGCAGCCAAGCAGGGGACAGGGGTAGGGTTGAGCAGTTCTTC	CASSQAGDRGRVEQFF	few	TRBD1	TRBJ2-1	TRBV4-2
TGTGCCAGTAGACGTGGGACAGGGGCAGATACGCAGTATTTT	CASRRGTGADTQYF	NA	TRBD1	TRBJ2-3	TRBV19
TGTGCCAGCAGCCCTACTAGCGGGAGGGCGGGGACCCAGTACTTC	CASSPTSGRAGTQYF	NA	TRBD2	TRBJ2-5	TRBV9
TGCGCCAGCAGTCCCGACAGAAACTATGGCTACACCTTC	CASSPDRNYGYTF	NA	NA	TRBJ1-2	TRBV5-1
TGTGCCAGGGACAGGGGTGGTTTCTATGGCTACACCTTC	CARDRGGFYGYTF	once	TRBD1	TRBJ1-2	TRBV19
TGTGCCAGCAGCTTACGGACAGGGTCCTTGAACACTGAAGCTTTCTTT	CASSLRTGSLNTEAFF	NA	TRBD1	TRBJ1-1	TRBV7-9
TGTGCCAGCAGCTCCCAAGGGACGGCTATAGGGCAGCCCCAGCATTTT	CASSSQGTAIGQPQHF	NA	NA	TRBJ1-5	TRBV5-6
TGTGCCAGCAGCAGGGACGGCAATCAGCCCCAGCATTTT	CASSRDGNQPQHF	NA	NA	TRBJ1-5	TRBV7-2
TGTGCCAGCAGCCAAGAGGTTTTGCACGAGCAGTACTTC	CASSQEVLHEQYF	NA	NA	TRBJ2-7	TRBV14